The 12 T cell receptor beta chains in this list originate from one sample, sequenced in a study of cytomegalovirus exposure and HLA in healthy donors. Generated by immunoSEQ multiplex PCR, the TCRdb table keeps only in-frame clones and is missing some. There are some 60,000 clones in the sample; over 85% occur only once, and about 4% lies in the top ten. The sequenced sample was PBMCs. Receptor source: a young man in good health and CMV-seropositive.

The chain combines TRBV4-1 with TRBJ2-5; TRBD1 might be the D (6 bases). There are 17 residues in the CDR3. Germline-derived CDR1 and CDR2 are MGHRA and YSYEKL. Trimming left V 0 bases short and J 2 bases short, with 16 bases between. The CDR3 nucleotides are TGCGCCAGCAGCCAAGATGGCCGAGACAGGCCTCAAGAGACCCAGTACTTC. Encoded protein: CASSQDGRDRPQETQYF.

V is TRBV27 and J is TRBJ2-7; TRBD1 matches 10 bases. Per germline, CDR1 MNHEY and CDR2 SMNVEV (reference sequence). CDR3 length: 15 residues. Trimming at V came to 5 bases and at J to 2 bases, leaving 6 bases not matched to a gene. CDR3 DNA: TGTGCCAGCAGTAGAGACAGGGGGCTCACCTACGAGCAGTACTTC. Translating it yields CASSRDRGLTYEQYF.

The genes are TRBV11-1 and TRBJ2-3, with 10 nucleotides matching TRBD2. Germline trimming cut 3 bases from V and 0 bases from J; bases unmatched to any gene: 12. Germline V lookup: CDR1 SGHAT, CDR2 FQDESV (reference sequence). There are 19 residues in the CDR3. The CDR3 loop is CASSLNPSGSRQSTDTQYF. CDR3 sequence (DNA): TGTGCCAGCAGCTTGAATCCTAGCGGGAGCCGACAAAGCACAGATACGCAGTATTTT. Looking up the rest from reference TRBV11-1 and TRBJ2-3 gives the full variable domain: EAEVAQSPRYKITEKSQAVAFWCDPISGHATLYWYRQILGQGPELLVQFQDESVVDDSQLPKDRFSAERLKGVDSTLKIQPAELGDSAMYLCASSLNPSGSRQSTDTQYFGPGTRLTVL.

A single count supports this clone. The J gene is TRBJ1-3, the V gene TRBV6-1, with 9 bases fitting TRBD1. The V and J ends lost 0 bases and 4 bases, in that order; junction bases with no gene match: 1. The CDR3 runs 15 residues. In germline, CDR1 is MNHNS, CDR2 SASEGT. The CDR3 sequence: CASSEAGTGGNTIYF. The CDR3 DNA sequence: TGTGCCAGCAGTGAAGCTGGGACAGGGGGAAACACCATATATTTT.

The rearrangement links TRBV27 to TRBJ2-7; 11 positions match TRBD2. The length of the CDR3 is 16 residues. CDR1 is MNHEY, CDR2 SMNVEV, per germline (reference sequence). V trimming: 3 bases; J trimming: 2 bases; junction bases outside the gene matches: 6. CDR3 residues: CASSFSLAGGAYEQYF. Written as DNA, the CDR3 is TGTGCCAGCAGTTTTAGTCTAGCGGGAGGTGCCTACGAGCAGTACTTC.

J is TRBJ2-7 and V is TRBV29-1; 10 bases are shared with TRBD2. With V trimmed by 0 bases and J by 5 bases, 10 bases remained unmatched. The CDR3 totals 16 residues. Germline CDR1 is SQVTM and CDR2 is ANQGSEA. CDR3 sequence (DNA): TGCAGCGTTGAAGAGGGCTCTAGCGGGAGTTTGGACGAGCAGTACTTC. It specifies CSVEEGSSGSLDEQYF.

This clone was detected only once. In DNA form, the CDR3 reads TGTGCCAGCAGCCACTTGGGGGGAGAAAAACTGTTTTTT. Translating gives CASSHLGGEKLFF. This rearrangement joins TRBV6-1 to TRBJ1-4; TRBD1 might be the D (5 bases). Trimming cost V 6 bases and J 8 bases, with 13 bases left between them. CDR3 length equals 13 residues. The germline gives CDR1 MNHNS, CDR2 SASEGT.

The V gene is TRBV9, the J gene TRBJ2-5, with a weak D call TRBD2 (6 bases). The V gene's germline CDR1 is SGDLS and CDR2 YYNGEE. V dropped 2 bases and J dropped 5 bases, with 16 bases sitting between them. This CDR3 has 15 amino acids. The chain's CDR3 is CASSVKAGWGETQYF. CDR3 coding DNA: TGTGCCAGCAGCGTCAAGGCGGGATGGGGGGAGACCCAGTACTTC.

This chain uses TRBV5-1 with TRBJ2-5, with D perhaps TRBD1 (6 bases). The CDR3 is 14 residues long. V dropped 5 bases and J dropped 0 bases, with 11 bases sitting between them. Germline assignment: CDR1 SGHRS and CDR2 YFSETQ. CDR3 loop: CASRRGSNQETQYF. For the CDR3, the DNA is TGCGCCAGCAGAAGGGGGAGCAACCAAGAGACCCAGTACTTC.

The V gene is TRBV4-3, the J gene TRBJ2-1; 7 bases align to TRBD2. The J segment lost 10 bases and the V segment lost 4 bases, leaving 13 bases of the junction unmatched. CDR3 length: 15 residues. CDR1 and CDR2 (germline): LGHNA, YSLEER. The CDR3 DNA reads TGCGCCAGCAGCCCATCCCGATGGACTAGAGAGGAGCAGTTCTTC. Translated: CASSPSRWTREEQFF.

The chain carries TRBV5-1 and TRBJ2-1, with TRBD2 matching 9 bases. The V and J ends lost 4 bases and 5 bases, in that order; junction bases with no gene match: 10. The germline gives CDR1 SGHRS, CDR2 YFSETQ. This CDR3 has 16 residues. The CDR3 DNA sequence: TGCGCCAGCAGCCCATTAGGAGCGGGAGGCGACAATGAGCAGTTCTTC. Its protein is CASSPLGAGGDNEQFF.

The chain has TRBV6-1 and TRBJ1-3, with unresolved D. This CDR3 contains 15 residues. Trimming left V 1 base short and J 2 bases short, with 9 bases between. Per germline, CDR1 MNHNS and CDR2 SASEGT. CDR3 amino acids: CASSEEEGAGNTIYF. The CDR3 nucleotides are TGTGCCAGCAGTGAAGAAGAGGGAGCTGGAAACACCATATATTTT.